This T cell receptor beta chain was retrieved from a study of cytomegalovirus exposure and HLA in healthy donors. The germline gives CDR1 SGHAT, CDR2 FQNNGV. Deletions cut 4 bases from V and 7 bases from J, with 23 bases between. CDR3 length: 17 residues. The study's findings and limits: Sequencing likely produced, as an artifact, a cluster of highly shared sequence variants.

In the PCR, 60 Vbeta and 13 Jbeta primers were used. Profiled with immunoSEQ multiplex PCR; TCRdb holds only in-frame clones, not every one. The table lists about 150,000 clones, over 75% of them singletons. Concerning this clone itself: Its cognate antigen is unknown.

Material for sequencing was PBMCs. The chain joins TRBV11-2 to TRBJ2-1; a possible D gene is TRBD1 (6 bases). This clonotype originated in a middle-aged woman in good health and CMV-seropositive. The CDR3 protein is CASSSTQGRLGPNEQFF. The CDR3 coding sequence is TGTGCCAGCAGCTCTACCCAGGGGCGGTTGGGGCCTAATGAGCAGTTCTTC.